This TCR beta chain was observed in a study of T-cell reconstitution after alpha-beta-depleted transplantation in children. Researchers prepared the TCRbeta library using unique molecular identifiers, the study reports. TCRdb fed the PCR reads into MiXCR, producing one record per CDR3 protein. The sample has around 370,000 distinct CDR3 sequences, about a tenth seen once. This clonotype was seen at least ten times. Germline lookup yields CDR1 MDHEN and CDR2 SYDVKM. V lost 0 bases and J 2 bases, leaving 12 bases between the germline ends. CDR3 length equals 16 residues. This chain connects TRBV28 to TRBJ2-3, with a weak D call TRBD2 (6 bases). This receptor was obtained from a human donor who donated a stem cell graft to a child with acute lymphoblastic leukemia. The source was PBMCs from the stem cell graft donor, collected from the stem cell graft. CDR3 sequence: CASSLWVSGDTDTQYF. The CDR3 bases are TGTGCCAGCAGTTTATGGGTTAGCGGAGACACAGATACGCAGTATTTT.